Presented here are 32 T cell receptor beta chains from one specimen sequenced in a study of PD-1 blockade in classical Hodgkin lymphoma. The table came from immunoSEQ multiplex PCR; TCRdb's copy has only in-frame clones and leaves some out. This table holds some 33,000 clones, about four fifths found once. Described time point: cycle 4 day 1 (C4D1), after six to seven weeks of nivolumab. In every patient, relapse followed autologous stem cell transplantation, while exposure to brentuximab vedotin differed. Sample: peripheral blood mononuclear cells (PBMCs), taken before the fourth cycle of nivolumab. The receptors were gathered from a human donor with classical Hodgkin lymphoma.

CDR3 loop: CASSGGRGADQPQHF. In DNA form, the CDR3 reads TGTGCCAGCAGCGGGGGACGGGGCGCCGATCAGCCCCAGCATTTT. The genes are TRBV7-9 and TRBJ1-5; possibly TRBD1 for D (5 bases). The CDR3 has 15 amino acids. Germline loops: CDR1 SEHNR, CDR2 FQNEAQ (reference sequence). V was pared by 5 bases and J by 5 bases, with 16 bases between.

The chain links TRBV25-1 to TRBJ1-2; weak D call: TRBD1 (5 bases). V lost 6 bases and J lost 8, with 16 bases in between. This CDR3 contains 13 residues. CDR1 and CDR2 from the germline V gene are MGHDK and SYGVNS. The CDR3 region is CASRNSGPGGYTF. The DNA of the CDR3 is TGTGCCAGCAGAAACTCGGGACCTGGGGGCTACACCTTC.

The chain is built from TRBV7-2 and TRBJ2-4; 7 bases are shared with TRBD1. The CDR3 has 14 amino acids. The germline CDR1 and CDR2 sequences are SGHTA and FQGNSA. The J segment lost 6 bases and the V segment lost 5 bases, leaving 7 bases of the junction unmatched. This CDR3 reads CASSPQGLGNIQYF. The CDR3 DNA reads as TGTGCCAGCAGCCCACAGGGGCTTGGAAACATTCAGTACTTC.

This clone has a single count. The rearrangement uses TRBV19 and TRBJ1-1; D is unclear. CDR1 and CDR2 (germline): LNHDA, SQIVND (reference sequence). The CDR3 has 14 amino acids. The germline V and J ends were trimmed by 4 bases and 0 bases, with 9 bases remaining between them. In DNA form, the CDR3 reads TGTGCCAGTAGTAGTAAGTTGGTGAACACTGAAGCTTTCTTT. Translation gives CASSSKLVNTEAFF. Variable domain in full (rest from reference TRBV19 and TRBJ1-1): DGGITQSPKYLFRKEGQNVTLSCEQNLNHDAMYWYRQDPGQGLRLIYYSQIVNDFQKGDIAEGYSVSREKKESFPLTVTSAQKNPTAFYLCASSSKLVNTEAFFGQGTRLTVV.

The genes are TRBV2 and TRBJ1-2; D might be TRBD1 (5 bases). The CDR3 has 13 amino acids. Trimming shortened V by 2 bases and J by 5 bases, and 9 bases separated the two germline ends. Per germline, CDR1 SNHLY and CDR2 FYNNEI. Here the CDR3 reads CASSEQGRYGYTF. CDR3 sequence (DNA): TGTGCCAGCAGTGAACAGGGTCGGTATGGCTACACCTTC.

This sequence joins TRBV30 and TRBJ2-6; TRBD1 matches 9 bases. CDR3 length: 17 residues. Germline CDR1 is GTSNPN and CDR2 is SVGIG (reference sequence). The trim removed 8 bases at V and 1 base at J, leaving 12 bases unmatched. The DNA of the CDR3 is TGTGCCCGCCGCCGGGACAGGGTTCGGTCTGGGGCCAACGTCCTGACTTTC. It codes for CARRRDRVRSGANVLTF.

V gene TRBV6-6 combines with J gene TRBJ2-5; D remains unclear. Germline V CDR1 and CDR2: MNHNY, SVGAGI (reference sequence). V was shortened by 2 bases and J by 4 bases, with 11 bases between the two germline ends. This CDR3 region has 14 residues. CDR3 loop: CASSYGRNRETQYF. In nucleotides, the CDR3 is TGTGCCAGCAGTTACGGCAGAAACCGAGAGACCCAGTACTTC.

Only a few counts were recorded for this clone. The chain combines TRBV7-9 with TRBJ1-5; no firm D call. Germline V gene sequence: CDR1 SEHNR, CDR2 FQNEAQ (reference sequence). This CDR3 has 13 residues. V shed 3 bases and J shed 4 bases, with 7 bases lying between them. The CDR3 coding sequence is TGTGCCAGCAGCTTCGAGGGAAATCAGCCCCAGCATTTT. It encodes CASSFEGNQPQHF.

V and J are TRBV7-9 and TRBJ2-1, with 11 bases identical to TRBD2. The CDR3 is made up of 15 amino acids. The V segment lost 4 bases and the J segment 8 bases; nucleotides outside the gene matches: 7. The V gene's germline CDR1 is SEHNR and CDR2 FQNEAQ (reference sequence). DNA of the CDR3: TGTGCCAGCAGCTATACTAGCGGGAGAATCGATGAGCAGTTCTTC. Translating it yields CASSYTSGRIDEQFF.

The chain is built from TRBV7-3 and TRBJ2-5; TRBD2 matches at 7 bases. The CDR3 contains 13 residues. CDR1 is SGHTA and CDR2 is FQGTGA in the germline V gene. Trimming took 2 bases from V and 7 from J; bases not matched to a gene: 4. CDR3 in amino acids: CASSLAGAGTQYF. The CDR3 DNA reads TGTGCCAGCAGCTTAGCGGGAGCGGGGACCCAGTACTTC.

This chain's CDR3 is CASSSTPGGSSPLHF. The CDR3 DNA reads as TGTGCCAGCAGCTCGACACCCGGCGGGAGTTCACCCCTCCACTTT. The rearrangement joins TRBV5-5 to TRBJ1-6; D remains unclear. Trimming took off 3 bases at V and 9 bases at J, with 16 bases between the two ends. Germline V lookup: CDR1 SGHKS, CDR2 YYEKEE (reference sequence). CDR3 length equals 15 residues.

The chain is built from TRBV29-1 and TRBJ1-2, with a tentative D call TRBD1 (6 bases). Germline V lookup: CDR1 SQVTM, CDR2 ANQGSEA. Trimming took 5 bases from V and 2 from J, leaving 9 bases between them. The CDR3 sequence is 12 residues long. Here the CDR3 reads CSVHQGNYGYTF. DNA for the CDR3: TGCAGCGTTCACCAGGGGAACTATGGCTACACCTTC.

The CDR3, as DNA: TGTGCCAGCAGCTTAGCGGGACAGGGGTCGGCCACCGGGGAGCTGTTTTTT. Its translation is CASSLAGQGSATGELFF. The V call is TRBV7-2, the J call TRBJ2-2; TRBD1 aligns across 10 bases. This CDR3 spans 17 amino acids. CDR1 SGHTA and CDR2 FQGNSA come from the germline V gene. J gave up 4 bases and V 0 bases, and 5 bases lay outside the gene matches.

Concerning this clone itself: Other DNA variants within this sample encode the same CDR3. The gene calls are TRBV19 and TRBJ2-3; D is undetermined. The CDR3 is 13 amino acids. The V gene lost 4 bases and the J gene lost 2 bases, with 7 bases spanning the gap. Looked up from germline, CDR1 is LNHDA and CDR2 is SQIVND (reference sequence). The CDR3 loop is CASSSGSTDTQYF. CDR3 nucleotide sequence: TGTGCCAGTAGTAGTGGGTCCACAGATACGCAGTATTTT.

In regard to this clone: One end of the junction fails to match germline, which may point to a read error. This chain joins TRBV7-7 and TRBJ2-5, with TRBD2 identical over 13 bases. This CDR3 comprises 16 residues. Germline assignment: CDR1 SSHAT and CDR2 FNYEAQ (reference sequence). CDR3 sequence reads: CASSLALAGGEETQYF. CDR3 in DNA: TGTGCTAGCAGCTTAGCACTAGCGGGAGGGGAAGAGACCCAGTACTTC. The full variable domain, completed using reference TRBV7-7 and TRBJ2-5, is GAGVSQSPRYKVTKRGQDVTLRCDPISSHATLYWYQQALGQGPEFLTYFNYEAQPDKSGLPSDRFSAERPEGSISTLTIQRTEQRDSAMYRCASSLALAGGEETQYFGPGTRLLVL.

V gene TRBV5-6 combines with J gene TRBJ2-7; D possibly corresponds to TRBD2 (5 bases). Trimming cost V 4 bases and J 4 bases, with 12 bases left between them. The CDR3 spans 13 residues. The V gene's germline CDR1 is SGHDT and CDR2 YYEEEE. The CDR3 loop reads CASSRLAAYEQYF. The CDR3 coding sequence is TGTGCCAGCAGCCGCCTAGCTGCGTACGAGCAGTACTTC. The whole variable domain, remainder taken from reference TRBV5-6 and TRBJ2-7, is DAGVTQSPTHLIKTRGQQVTLRCSPKSGHDTVSWYQQALGQGPQFIFQYYEEEERQRGNFPDRFSGHQFPNYSSELNVNALLLGDSALYLCASSRLAAYEQYFGPGTRLTVT.

The chain uses TRBV19 and TRBJ1-3; no firm D call. The germline V gene encodes CDR1 LNHDA and CDR2 SQIVND (reference sequence). The V end was cut by 5 bases, the J end by 1 base, with 6 bases between. This CDR3 is 13 amino acids long. The CDR3 is CASSEGSGNTIYF. CDR3 in DNA: TGTGCCAGTAGTGAGGGATCTGGAAACACCATATATTTT.

This clone counts as medium-sized (0.01 to 0.1%). V usage is TRBV7-2 and J usage is TRBJ1-1; D is unresolved. The ends were cut back, 5 bases at V and 5 bases at J, with 12 bases in the middle. The CDR3 consists of 13 residues. Germline-derived CDR1 and CDR2 are SGHTA and FQGNSA. The CDR3 bases are TGTGCCAGCAGCCCGAGAGTGGGAACTGAAGCTTTCTTT. Its protein is CASSPRVGTEAFF.

The rearrangement links TRBV6-5 to TRBJ2-5; the match to TRBD2 covers 11 bases. The V segment lost 6 bases and the J segment 0 bases; nucleotides outside the gene matches: 3. This CDR3 comprises 15 residues. The germline CDR1 and CDR2 sequences are MNHEY and SVGAGI. CDR3 DNA: TGTGCCAGCAGGAGACTAGCGGGGAACCAAGAGACCCAGTACTTC. Its translation: CASRRLAGNQETQYF.

A few counts support this clone. This chain links TRBV2 with TRBJ1-1; perhaps TRBD1 as D (6 bases). The CDR3 totals 13 residues. Trimming left V 5 bases short and J 1 base short, with 8 bases between. Germline V lookup: CDR1 SNHLY, CDR2 FYNNEI. The DNA of the CDR3 is TGTGCCAGCAGTTGGGACACGAACACTGAAGCTTTCTTT. Translated, it gives CASSWDTNTEAFF.

The rearrangement links TRBV7-2 to TRBJ1-4; TRBD1 is a possible D gene (5 bases). CDR3 length equals 15 residues. Between the trimmed V and J ends, which lost 5 bases and 7 bases, there was a span of 17 bases. CDR1 is SGHTA, CDR2 FQGNSA, per germline. CDR3 nucleotides: TGTGCCAGCAGCACCACCTATTTTGGGGGTGAAAAACTGTTTTTT. It encodes CASSTTYFGGEKLFF.

V usage is TRBV27 and J usage is TRBJ2-3; D is possibly TRBD1 or TRBD2 (5 bases each). Germline CDR1 is MNHEY and CDR2 is SMNVEV (reference sequence). V was pared by 8 bases and J by 2 bases, with 20 bases between. CDR3 size: 16 residues. The chain's CDR3 is CASRKLGDGITDTQYF. In DNA form, the CDR3 reads TGTGCCAGCCGAAAGTTGGGGGACGGAATCACAGATACGCAGTATTTT.

This chain uses TRBV4-3 with TRBJ1-4; D possibly corresponds to TRBD1 (5 bases). V lost 0 bases, J lost 4 bases, and 6 bases lay in between. The CDR3 is made up of 14 amino acids. CDR1 and CDR2 (germline): LGHNA, YSLEER. CDR3 bases: TGCGCCAGCAGCCAAGATCAGGGTAATGAAAAACTGTTTTTT. Protein sequence: CASSQDQGNEKLFF.

The chain recombines TRBV5-4 with TRBJ1-2; D perhaps matches TRBD1 (6 bases). CDR1 SGHNT and CDR2 YYREEE come from the germline V gene (reference sequence). Between the trimmed V and J ends, which lost 3 bases and 0 bases, there was a span of 12 bases. This CDR3 is built from 15 residues. CDR3 sequence (DNA): TGTGCCAGCAGCTGGACTCGACAGGCTAACTATGGCTACACCTTC. Translation: CASSWTRQANYGYTF.

The rearrangement links TRBV29-1 to TRBJ1-1; D is unclear. This CDR3 has 10 residues. Germline V gene data show CDR1 as SQVTM and CDR2 as ANQGSEA. The germline V and J ends were trimmed by 4 bases and 2 bases, with 2 bases remaining between them. CDR3 nucleotide sequence: TGCAGCGTTGGTAACACTGAAGCTTTCTTT. Translated: CSVGNTEAFF.

The gene calls are TRBV19 and TRBJ2-7; unclear D gene. The ends were cut back, 3 bases at V and 0 bases at J, with 6 bases in the middle. Germline V gene data show CDR1 as LNHDA and CDR2 as SQIVND (reference sequence). The CDR3 totals 13 residues. CDR3 region: CASSIESSYEQYF. DNA for the CDR3: TGTGCCAGTAGTATTGAGAGCTCCTACGAGCAGTACTTC.

The CDR3 DNA sequence: TGCGCCAGCAGCAAGGAGGGCTACGAGCAGTACTTC. It codes for CASSKEGYEQYF. This chain uses TRBV5-1 with TRBJ2-7; maybe TRBD2 (6 bases). V shed 4 bases and J shed 3 bases, with 8 bases lying between them. The CDR3 sequence is 12 residues long. The germline gives CDR1 SGHRS, CDR2 YFSETQ.

The rearrangement joins TRBV10-3 to TRBJ1-6; D unresolved. This CDR3 comprises 16 residues. Trimming cost V 6 bases and J 7 bases, with 19 bases left between them. The germline CDR1 and CDR2 sequences are ENHRY and SYGVKD. The CDR3 protein is CAISAKAEPANSPLHF. The CDR3 DNA is TGTGCCATCAGCGCCAAGGCGGAGCCTGCGAATTCACCCCTCCACTTT.

The V call is TRBV10-3, the J call TRBJ2-1; 8 nucleotides align to TRBD1. Germline CDR1 ENHRY, CDR2 SYGVKD. The CDR3 runs to 16 residues. After removal of 0 bases from V and 4 bases from J, the junction contained 5 bases not matched to a gene. CDR3 sequence (DNA): TGTGCCATCAGTGAGTCGATTGGACAGGGTTACAATGAGCAGTTCTTC. It specifies CAISESIGQGYNEQFF.

The chain joins TRBV7-9 to TRBJ1-5; TRBD1 is a possible D gene (6 bases). Trimming removed 0 bases at V and 2 bases at J, with 14 bases between. Germline CDR1 reads SEHNR; CDR2 reads FQNEAQ (reference sequence). This CDR3 region has 17 residues. The CDR3 region is CASSLARGGRGNQPQHF. CDR3 nucleotide sequence: TGTGCCAGCAGCTTAGCCAGAGGGGGAAGAGGCAATCAGCCCCAGCATTTT. The whole variable domain, filled in from reference TRBV7-9 and TRBJ1-5, reads DTGVSQNPRHKITKRGQNVTFRCDPISEHNRLYWYRQTLGQGPEFLTYFQNEAQLEKSRLLSDRFSAERPKGSFSTLEIQRTEQGDSAMYLCASSLARGGRGNQPQHFGDGTRLSIL.

This clone showed up just a few times. The chain carries TRBV11-2 and TRBJ1-2; D ambiguous. This CDR3 has 16 amino acids. The V end lost 0 bases, the J end lost 3 bases, and 14 bases lay between the germline ends. CDR1 and CDR2 from the germline V gene are SGHAT and FQNNGV. The CDR3 nucleotides are TGTGCCAGCAGCTTAGATCATCCGGGCTCCGACTATGGCTACACCTTC. Translated, it gives CASSLDHPGSDYGYTF.

V is TRBV6-5 and J is TRBJ1-5, with D unresolved. CDR3 length: 13 residues. V lost 4 bases to trimming and J lost 2 bases, with 6 bases between them. CDR1 is MNHEY, CDR2 SVGAGI, per germline. CDR3 DNA sequence: TGTGCCAGCAGTTCGTCCGGCAATCAGCCCCAGCATTTT. This encodes CASSSSGNQPQHF.